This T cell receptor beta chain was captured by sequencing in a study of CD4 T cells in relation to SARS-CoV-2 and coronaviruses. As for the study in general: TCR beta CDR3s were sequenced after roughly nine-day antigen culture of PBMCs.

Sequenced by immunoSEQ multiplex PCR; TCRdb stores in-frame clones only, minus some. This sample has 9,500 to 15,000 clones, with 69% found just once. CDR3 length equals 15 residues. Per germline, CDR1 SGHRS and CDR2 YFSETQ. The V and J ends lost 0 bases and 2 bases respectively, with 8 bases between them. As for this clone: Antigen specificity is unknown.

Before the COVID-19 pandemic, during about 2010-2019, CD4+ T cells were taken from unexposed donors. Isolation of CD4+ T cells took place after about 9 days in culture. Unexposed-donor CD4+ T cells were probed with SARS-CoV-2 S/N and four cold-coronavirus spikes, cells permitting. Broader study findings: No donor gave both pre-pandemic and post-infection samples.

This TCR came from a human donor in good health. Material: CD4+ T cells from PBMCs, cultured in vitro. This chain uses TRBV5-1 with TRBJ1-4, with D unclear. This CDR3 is CASSLGGQTNEKLFF. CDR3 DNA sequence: TGCGCCAGCAGCTTGGGCGGTCAGACTAATGAAAAACTGTTTTTT.